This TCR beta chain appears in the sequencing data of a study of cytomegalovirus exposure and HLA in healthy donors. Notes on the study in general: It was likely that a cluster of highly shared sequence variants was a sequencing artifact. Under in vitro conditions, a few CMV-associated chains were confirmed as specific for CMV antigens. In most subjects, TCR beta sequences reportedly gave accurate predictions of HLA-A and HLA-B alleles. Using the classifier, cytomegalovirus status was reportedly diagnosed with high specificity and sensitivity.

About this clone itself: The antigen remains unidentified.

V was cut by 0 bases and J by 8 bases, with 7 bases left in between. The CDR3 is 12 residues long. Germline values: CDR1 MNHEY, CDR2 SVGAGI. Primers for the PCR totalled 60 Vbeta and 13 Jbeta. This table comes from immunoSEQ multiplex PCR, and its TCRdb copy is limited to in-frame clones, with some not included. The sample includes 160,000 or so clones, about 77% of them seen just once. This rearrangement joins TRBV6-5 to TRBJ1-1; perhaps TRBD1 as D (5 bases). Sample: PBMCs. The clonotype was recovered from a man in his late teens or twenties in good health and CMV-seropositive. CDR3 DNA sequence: TGTGCCAGCAGTTACTCCGGGGGGGAAGCTTTCTTT. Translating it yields CASSYSGGEAFF.